One sample yielded the 29 T cell receptor beta chains listed below, sequenced in a study of blood T cells in healthy people across ages. With a J-beta primer mix and a sample-barcoded 5' primer, a second PCR ran roughly 6 to 11 cycles. Via MiXCR, TCRdb re-called the 5' RACE reads, giving one row per CDR3 protein. The data contain over 700,000 distinct CDR3 sequences, just under 25% of them singletons. A further study also used this sample, focusing on T cells of mothers and their children.

Sequencing was carried out using blood. These receptors all come from a boy under 18 in good health.

This chain connects TRBV28 to TRBJ2-5; D is possibly TRBD2 (6 bases). Germline CDR1 and CDR2: MDHEN and SYDVKM. Trimming took 5 bases from V and 5 from J, leaving 21 bases between them. The CDR3 runs 16 residues. CDR3 nucleotides: TGTGCCAGCAGTACCCAAGCGTGGAGGGCTGGGGAGACCCAGTACTTC. Its translation is CASSTQAWRAGETQYF.

The V call is TRBV4-3, the J call TRBJ2-1; 11 nucleotides line up with TRBD2. The CDR3 is 16 amino acids. The V gene end was trimmed by 2 bases and the J gene end by 7 bases; junction bases not matched to a gene: 7. The V gene's germline CDR1 is LGHNA and CDR2 YSLEER. In DNA, the CDR3 is TGCGCCAGCAGCCAAAACCTAGCGGGGGGTAGGAATGAGCAGTTCTTC. It codes for CASSQNLAGGRNEQFF.

The V and J genes are TRBV2 and TRBJ2-5; the D is unclear. V gave up 3 bases and J gave up 2 bases, with 10 bases separating them. CDR1 and CDR2 from the germline V gene are SNHLY and FYNNEI. The CDR3 length is 14 residues. CDR3 residues: CASSEAETQETQYF. The CDR3 bases are TGTGCCAGCAGTGAGGCAGAAACACAAGAGACCCAGTACTTC.

The chain links TRBV6-2 or TRBV6-3 to TRBJ2-4; 9 bases align to TRBD1. Germline V gene sequence: CDR1 MNHEY, CDR2 SVGEGT. Germline trimming cut 6 bases from V and 7 bases from J; bases unmatched to any gene: 4. CDR3 length: 13 residues. CDR3 nucleotide sequence: TGTGCCAGCAGGCAAGGACAGGGGAACATTCAGTACTTC. Protein: CASRQGQGNIQYF.

This clonotype was counted ten times or more. At one end the junction does not follow the germline gene, possibly because of a read error. The V and J genes are TRBV5-1 and TRBJ2-5, with TRBD2 identical over 8 bases. The CDR3 loop spans 14 amino acids. Germline CDR1 is SGHRS and CDR2 is YFSETQ. CDR3 nucleotide sequence: TGTGCCAGTAGTATAGGACTAGCCGGGGAGACCCAGTACTTC. Its protein is CASSIGLAGETQYF. Complete variable domain (other parts from reference TRBV5-1 and TRBJ2-5): KAGVTQTPRYLIKTRGQQVTLSCSPISGHRSVSWYQQTPGQGLQFLFEYFSETQRNKGNFPGRFSGRQFSNSRSEMNVSTLELGDSALYLCASSIGLAGETQYFGPGTRLLVL.

This clonotype appeared a few times. The J gene is TRBJ2-6, the V gene TRBV12-3 or TRBV12-4; D unclear. The CDR3 runs to 16 residues. The V gene lost 1 base and the J gene lost 4 bases, with 11 bases spanning the gap. CDR3 sequence reads: CASSLEMTHGANVLTF. The CDR3 DNA reads TGTGCCAGCAGTTTAGAAATGACCCACGGGGCCAACGTCCTGACTTTC.

In this sample, this clonotype turned up a few times. V is TRBV20-1 and J is TRBJ1-2; D call uncertain. CDR3 length equals 11 residues. Germline V gene data show CDR1 as DFQATT and CDR2 as SNEGSKA (reference sequence). The germline V and J ends were trimmed by 2 bases and 4 bases, with 5 bases remaining between them. This CDR3 is CSARRVYGYTF. The CDR3 DNA follows: TGCAGTGCTAGACGGGTCTATGGCTACACCTTC.

This clonotype came up many times. The CDR3 is CASSYSDEQFF. The CDR3 region has the DNA TGTGCCAGCAGTTACAGCGATGAGCAGTTCTTC. The V call is TRBV6-5, the J call TRBJ2-1; D gene unclear. CDR1 and CDR2 from the germline V gene are MNHEY and SVGAGI. Trimming took 2 bases from V and 8 from J, leaving 4 bases between them. The CDR3 has 11 residues.

This clonotype occurred a few times. This chain connects TRBV12-3 or TRBV12-4 to TRBJ1-6, with D possibly being TRBD1 (5 bases). Trimming left V 3 bases short and J 18 bases short, with 12 bases between. The CDR3 is made up of 11 amino acids. CDR3 DNA sequence: TGTGCCAGCAGTTTGGGGGGATCCGCCCACTTT. Translation: CASSLGGSAHF.

The rearrangement links TRBV5-5 to TRBJ2-5; D not certain. This CDR3 has 13 amino acids. CDR1 and CDR2 (germline): SGHKS, YYEKEE (reference sequence). Trimming took off 4 bases at V and 4 bases at J, with 11 bases between the two ends. The CDR3: CASSRSSLETQYF. The CDR3 DNA reads TGTGCCAGCAGCCGTTCGAGTCTAGAGACCCAGTACTTC.

Worth noting for this clonotype: At one of its ends the junction is not consistent with the germline gene, which may arise from a read error. This chain uses TRBV7-9 with TRBJ2-5; D not certain. This CDR3 has 13 residues. Germline V gene lookup returns CDR1 SEHNR and CDR2 FQNEAQ (reference sequence). CDR3 residues: CASSLNPNWIFHF. The CDR3 DNA sequence: TGTGCCAGCAGCTTAAACCCCAATTGGATCTTCCACTTC. The full variable domain, completed using reference TRBV7-9 and TRBJ2-5, is DTGVSQNPRHKITKRGQNVTFRCDPISEHNRLYWYRQTLGQGPEFLTYFQNEAQLEKSRLLSDRFSAERPKGSFSTLEIQRTEQGDSAMYLCASSLNPNWIFHFGPGTRLLVL.

This clonotype was detected only once. The CDR3 DNA sequence: TGTGCCAGCAGTTTAGGGATCGCGGGAGGCACAGATACGCAGTATTTT. Translated: CASSLGIAGGTDTQYF. The rearrangement uses TRBV27 and TRBJ2-3; TRBD2 aligns across 7 bases. The CDR3 has 16 residues. Germline CDR1 reads MNHEY; CDR2 reads SMNVEV (reference sequence). The junction had 6 bases not matched to a gene; V was cut back by 2 bases and J by 1 base.

The chain uses TRBV5-1 and TRBJ2-1; 11 bases line up with TRBD2. V lost 2 bases, J lost 3 bases, and 10 bases stayed unmatched. The CDR3 spans 18 residues. CDR1 and CDR2 from the germline V gene are SGHRS and YFSETQ. The CDR3 is CASSFQGGGLADYNEQFF. Written as DNA, the CDR3 is TGCGCCAGCAGCTTCCAGGGGGGGGGACTAGCGGACTACAATGAGCAGTTCTTC.

This chain links TRBV6-2 or TRBV6-3 with TRBJ2-7; D might be TRBD1 (5 bases). Trimming shortened V by 4 bases and J by 2 bases, and 12 bases separated the two germline ends. The germline gives CDR1 MNHEY, CDR2 SVGEGT. The CDR3 consists of 14 residues. The CDR3, as DNA: TGTGCCAGCAGTTTGACAGCAGTCCCCTACGAGCAGTACTTC. As protein: CASSLTAVPYEQYF.

This CDR3 reads CASSATSGRYTDTQYF. CDR3 bases: TGTGCCAGCAGTGCTACCAGCGGGAGGTACACAGATACGCAGTATTTT. The chain joins TRBV2 to TRBJ2-3; the match to TRBD2 covers 9 bases. V was pared by 4 bases and J by 2 bases, with 7 bases of the junction left unmatched. The CDR3 runs 16 residues. Germline V gene sequence: CDR1 SNHLY, CDR2 FYNNEI.

V and J are TRBV5-1 and TRBJ2-3; 11 bases are a match to TRBD1. The CDR3 contains 14 residues. V lost 5 bases and J lost 6; bases outside the gene matches: 5. The germline V gene has CDR1 SGHRS and CDR2 YFSETQ. CDR3 region: CASSRTGGLDTQYF. The DNA of the CDR3 is TGCGCCAGCAGTAGGACAGGGGGCTTGGATACGCAGTATTTT.

The V gene is TRBV4-3, the J gene TRBJ2-3; possibly TRBD2 for D (7 bases). CDR1 and CDR2 (germline): LGHNA, YSLEER. CDR3 size: 15 residues. The V end lost 0 bases, the J end lost 6 bases, and 13 bases lay between the germline ends. This chain's CDR3 is CASSQDIAGADTQYF. CDR3 nucleotides: TGCGCCAGCAGCCAAGATATTGCGGGGGCGGATACGCAGTATTTT.

The chain uses TRBV15 and TRBJ2-6; tentative D call: TRBD2 (7 bases). Between the trimmed V and J ends, which lost 1 base and 0 bases, there was a span of 13 bases. The CDR3 has 18 amino acids. Per germline, CDR1 LNHNV and CDR2 YYDKDF (reference sequence). The CDR3: CATSRGGGAFSGANVLTF. The CDR3 DNA reads TGTGCCACCAGCAGAGGCGGGGGCGCATTCTCTGGGGCCAACGTCCTGACTTTC.

The chain carries TRBV5-6 and TRBJ2-1, with D hard to call. Germline CDR1 is SGHDT and CDR2 is YYEEEE. Trimming cost V 4 bases and J 4 bases, with 12 bases left between them. The length of the CDR3 is 14 residues. CDR3 sequence (DNA): TGTGCCAGCAGCCCCGACAATCTTTACAATGAGCAGTTCTTC. Protein: CASSPDNLYNEQFF.

This rearrangement joins TRBV29-1 to TRBJ2-1; TRBD1 might be the D (6 bases). Germline V gene data show CDR1 as SQVTM and CDR2 as ANQGSEA. The CDR3 runs to 14 residues. Trimming shortened V by 6 bases and J by 0 bases, and 12 bases separated the two germline ends. The CDR3 region is CSVVWDISYNEQFF. The CDR3 DNA reads as TGCAGCGTGGTGTGGGACATCTCCTACAATGAGCAGTTCTTC.

The chain recombines TRBV12-3 or TRBV12-4 with TRBJ2-2; D is uncertain. There are 13 residues in the CDR3. Trimming shortened V by 6 bases and J by 5 bases, and 10 bases separated the two germline ends. The CDR3 sequence: CASRVGVTGELFF. The DNA of the CDR3 is TGTGCCAGCAGGGTCGGTGTTACCGGGGAGCTGTTTTTT.

Only a few counts were recorded for this clonotype. The chain has TRBV6-5 and TRBJ1-6, with 11 bases identical to TRBD1. This CDR3 spans 14 amino acids. Germline V lookup: CDR1 MNHEY, CDR2 SVGAGI. J lost 8 bases, V lost 8 bases, and 5 bases had no gene match. The CDR3 nucleotides read TGTGCCAGCGGGACAGGGGGGGATTATTCACCCCTCCACTTT. The encoded protein is CASGTGGDYSPLHF.

A few counts support this clonotype. The chain recombines TRBV20-1 with TRBJ2-7, with 7 bases that match TRBD2. From germline, CDR1 is DFQATT and CDR2 SNEGSKA (reference sequence). The CDR3 runs to 14 residues. V was clipped by 6 bases and J by 5 bases; unmatched bases: 13. CDR3 protein: CSARVLAVGDEQYF. The CDR3 DNA follows: TGCAGTGCACGTGTCCTAGCGGTGGGGGACGAGCAGTACTTC.

The chain couples TRBV20-1 to TRBJ1-1; tentatively, D is TRBD1 (6 bases). This CDR3 is built from 15 residues. V was trimmed by 5 bases and J by 6 bases, leaving 22 bases between them. Per the germline V gene, CDR1 is DFQATT and CDR2 is SNEGSKA (reference sequence). The CDR3 reads CSAGLLRDKGPEAFF. CDR3 nucleotide sequence: TGCAGTGCTGGACTTCTCCGGGACAAGGGACCTGAAGCTTTCTTT.

This clonotype was counted between two and nine times. The genes are TRBV7-7 and TRBJ2-7; weak D call: TRBD1 (6 bases). This CDR3 has 13 residues. Germline lookup yields CDR1 SSHAT and CDR2 FNYEAQ (reference sequence). CDR3 loop: CACSPGASYEQYF. In DNA form, the CDR3 reads TGTGCTTGCAGCCCAGGGGCCTCCTACGAGCAGTACTTC.

Worth noting for this clonotype: At one end, the junction sequence differs from germline, possibly due to a read error. The chain joins TRBV9 to TRBJ2-5, with 11 positions matching TRBD2. The better agreement between TRBJ2-1 and the DNA end casts doubt on the J call. In germline, CDR1 is SGDLS, CDR2 YYNGEE. The CDR3 spans 15 residues. The CDR3 nucleotides are TGTGCCAGCAGCCGTACTAGCGGGGGCGTAAATGGGCAGTTCTTC. It is translated as CASSRTSGGVNGQFF.

The rearrangement links TRBV4-2 to TRBJ1-4, with D tentatively TRBD1 (6 bases). Germline-derived CDR1 and CDR2 are LGHNA and YNFKEQ. Trimming shortened V by 0 bases and J by 7 bases, and 12 bases separated the two germline ends. The CDR3 runs to 15 residues. Written as DNA, the CDR3 is TGTGCCAGCAGCCAAGAAGCCAGGGGAGGTGAAAAACTGTTTTTT. Amino acid sequence: CASSQEARGGEKLFF.

The chain carries TRBV6-1 and TRBJ2-5, with a possible D match to TRBD2 (5 bases). The J call may be faulty, since TRBJ2-7 better matches the DNA end. This CDR3 comprises 13 residues. CDR1 is MNHNS, CDR2 SASEGT, per germline. DNA for the CDR3: TGTGCCAGCAGGGAGGCGAGCTCCTACGAGCAGTACTTC. Protein product: CASREASSYEQYF.

This clonotype was seen only a few times. This rearrangement joins TRBV12-3 or TRBV12-4 to TRBJ2-3; D possibly uses TRBD1 or TRBD2 (6 bases each). The CDR3 consists of 14 residues. Trimming removed 5 bases at V and 0 bases at J, with 9 bases between. CDR3 loop: CASSMGGSTDTQYF. The DNA of the CDR3 is TGTGCCAGCAGTATGGGGGGCAGCACAGATACGCAGTATTTT.